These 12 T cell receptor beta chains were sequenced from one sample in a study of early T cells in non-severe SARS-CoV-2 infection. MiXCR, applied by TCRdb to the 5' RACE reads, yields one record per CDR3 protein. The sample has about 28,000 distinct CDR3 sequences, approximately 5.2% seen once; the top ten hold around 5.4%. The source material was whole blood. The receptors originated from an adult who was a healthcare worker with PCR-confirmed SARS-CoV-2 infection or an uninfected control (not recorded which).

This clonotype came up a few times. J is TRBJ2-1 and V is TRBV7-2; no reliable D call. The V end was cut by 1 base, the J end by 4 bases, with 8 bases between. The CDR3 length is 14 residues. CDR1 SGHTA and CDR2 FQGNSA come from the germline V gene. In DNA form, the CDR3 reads TGTGCCAGCAGCTTAGATAGGTCTTACAATGAGCAGTTCTTC. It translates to CASSLDRSYNEQFF.

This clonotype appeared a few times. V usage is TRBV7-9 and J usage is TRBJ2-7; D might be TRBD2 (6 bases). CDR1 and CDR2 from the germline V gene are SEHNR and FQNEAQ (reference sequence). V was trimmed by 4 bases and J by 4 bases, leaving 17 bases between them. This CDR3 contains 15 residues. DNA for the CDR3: TGTGCCAGCAGCTGCGGGGCAGTGCTTTGTTACGAGCAGTACTTC. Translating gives CASSCGAVLCYEQYF.

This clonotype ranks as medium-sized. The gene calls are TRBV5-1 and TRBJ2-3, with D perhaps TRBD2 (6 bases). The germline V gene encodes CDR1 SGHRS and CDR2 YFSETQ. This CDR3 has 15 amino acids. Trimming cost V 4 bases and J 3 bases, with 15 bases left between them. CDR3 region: CASSLGTPGTDTQYF. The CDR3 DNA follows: TGCGCCAGCAGCCTCGGGACTCCTGGGACAGATACGCAGTATTTT.

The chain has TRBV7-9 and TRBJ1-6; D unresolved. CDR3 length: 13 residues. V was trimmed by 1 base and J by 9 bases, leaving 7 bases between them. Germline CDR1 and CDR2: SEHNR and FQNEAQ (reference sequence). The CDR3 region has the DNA TGTGCCAGCAGCTTAGAAAAGGGTTCACCCCTCCACTTT. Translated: CASSLEKGSPLHF.

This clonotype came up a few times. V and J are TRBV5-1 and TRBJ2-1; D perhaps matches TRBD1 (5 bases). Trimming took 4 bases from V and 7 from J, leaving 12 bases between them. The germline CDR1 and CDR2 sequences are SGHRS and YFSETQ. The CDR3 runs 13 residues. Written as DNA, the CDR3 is TGCGCCAGCAGCACCGCACAGGAGAATGAGCAGTTCTTC. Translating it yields CASSTAQENEQFF.

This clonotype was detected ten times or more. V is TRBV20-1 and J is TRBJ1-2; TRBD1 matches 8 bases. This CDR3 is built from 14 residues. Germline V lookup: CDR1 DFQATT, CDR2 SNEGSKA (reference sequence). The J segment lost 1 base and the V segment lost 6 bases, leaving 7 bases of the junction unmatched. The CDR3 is CSAGDRIFNYGYTF. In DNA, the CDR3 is TGCAGTGCCGGGGACAGGATATTTAACTATGGCTACACCTTC.

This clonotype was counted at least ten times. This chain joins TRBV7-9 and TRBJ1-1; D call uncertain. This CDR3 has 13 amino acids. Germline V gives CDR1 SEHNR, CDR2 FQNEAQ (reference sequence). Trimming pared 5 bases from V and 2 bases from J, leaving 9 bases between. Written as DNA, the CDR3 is TGTGCCAGCAGCGAACGAGGTAACACTGAAGCTTTCTTT. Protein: CASSERGNTEAFF.

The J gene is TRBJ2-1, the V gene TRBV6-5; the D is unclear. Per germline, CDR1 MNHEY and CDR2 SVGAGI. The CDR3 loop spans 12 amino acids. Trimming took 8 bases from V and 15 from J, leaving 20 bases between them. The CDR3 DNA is TGTGCCAGCCGTTCGGACCGACGCGGATGGTTCTTC. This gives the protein CASRSDRRGWFF.

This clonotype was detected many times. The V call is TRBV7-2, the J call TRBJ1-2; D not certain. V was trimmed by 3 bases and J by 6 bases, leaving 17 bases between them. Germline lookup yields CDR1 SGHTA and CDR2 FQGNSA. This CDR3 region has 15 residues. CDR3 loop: CASSFYRLSNDGYTF. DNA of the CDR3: TGTGCCAGCAGCTTCTATAGGCTGAGTAATGATGGCTACACCTTC. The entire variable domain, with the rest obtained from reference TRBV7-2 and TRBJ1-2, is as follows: GAGVSQSPSNKVTEKGKDVELRCDPISGHTALYWYRQSLGQGLEFLIYFQGNSAPDKSGLPSDRFSAERTGGSVSTLTIQRTQQEDSAVYLCASSFYRLSNDGYTFGSGTRLTVV.

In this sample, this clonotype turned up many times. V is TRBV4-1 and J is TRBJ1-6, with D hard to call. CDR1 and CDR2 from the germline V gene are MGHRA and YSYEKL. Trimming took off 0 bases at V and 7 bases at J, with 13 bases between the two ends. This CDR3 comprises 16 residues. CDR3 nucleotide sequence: TGCGCCAGCAGCCAAGATCTTGGCCAGCAGAATTCACCCCTCCACTTT. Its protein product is CASSQDLGQQNSPLHF.

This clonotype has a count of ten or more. CDR3 region: CSVGPAEPGETQYF. The DNA for the CDR3 is TGCAGCGTTGGCCCTGCGGAGCCGGGAGAGACCCAGTACTTC. This chain links TRBV29-1 with TRBJ2-5; D unresolved. This CDR3 is built from 14 residues. The germline V and J ends were trimmed by 4 bases and 4 bases, with 16 bases remaining between them. CDR1 and CDR2 from the germline V gene are SQVTM and ANQGSEA.

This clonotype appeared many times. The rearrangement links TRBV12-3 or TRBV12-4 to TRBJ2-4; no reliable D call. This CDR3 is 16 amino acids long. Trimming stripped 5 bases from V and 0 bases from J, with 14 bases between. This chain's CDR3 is CASSQYSTLAKNIQYF. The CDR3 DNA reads TGTGCCAGCAGTCAGTACAGCACACTAGCCAAAAACATTCAGTACTTC.